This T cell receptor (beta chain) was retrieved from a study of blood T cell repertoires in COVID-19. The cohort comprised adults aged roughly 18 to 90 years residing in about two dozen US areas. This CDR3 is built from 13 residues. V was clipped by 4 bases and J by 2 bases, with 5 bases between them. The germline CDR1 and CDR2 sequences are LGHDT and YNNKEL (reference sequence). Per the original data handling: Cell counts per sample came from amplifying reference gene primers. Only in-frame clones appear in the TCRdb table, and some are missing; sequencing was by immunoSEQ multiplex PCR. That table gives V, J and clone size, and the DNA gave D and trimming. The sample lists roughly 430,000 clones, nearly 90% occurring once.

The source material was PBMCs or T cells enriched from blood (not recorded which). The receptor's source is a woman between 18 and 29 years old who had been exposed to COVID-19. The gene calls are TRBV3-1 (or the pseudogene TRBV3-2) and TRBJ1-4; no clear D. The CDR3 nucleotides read TGTGCCAGCAGCCGGCAGACTAATGAAAAACTGTTTTTT. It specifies CASSRQTNEKLFF.